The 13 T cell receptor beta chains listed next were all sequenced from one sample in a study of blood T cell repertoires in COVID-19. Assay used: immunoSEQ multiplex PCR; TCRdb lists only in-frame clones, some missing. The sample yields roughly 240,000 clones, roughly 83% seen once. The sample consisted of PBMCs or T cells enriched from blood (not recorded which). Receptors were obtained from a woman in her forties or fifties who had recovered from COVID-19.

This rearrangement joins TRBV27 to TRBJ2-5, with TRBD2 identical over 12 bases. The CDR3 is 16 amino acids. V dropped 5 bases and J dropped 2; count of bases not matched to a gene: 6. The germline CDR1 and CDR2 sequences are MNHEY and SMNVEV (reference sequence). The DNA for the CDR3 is TGTGCCAGCAGTGGGCTAGCGGGAGGGGAGCAAGAGACCCAGTACTTC. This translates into CASSGLAGGEQETQYF.

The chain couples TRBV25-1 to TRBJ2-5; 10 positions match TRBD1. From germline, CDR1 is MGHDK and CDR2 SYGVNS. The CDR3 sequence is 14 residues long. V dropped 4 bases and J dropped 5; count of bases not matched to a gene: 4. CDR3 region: CASSGDRGWETQYF. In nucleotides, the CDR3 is TGTGCCAGCAGTGGGGACAGGGGATGGGAGACCCAGTACTTC.

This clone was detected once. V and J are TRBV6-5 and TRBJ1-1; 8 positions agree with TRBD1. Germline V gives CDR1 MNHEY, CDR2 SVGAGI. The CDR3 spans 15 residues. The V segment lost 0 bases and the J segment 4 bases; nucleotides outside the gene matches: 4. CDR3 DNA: TGTGCCAGCAGTTACTCGACGGGACAGGCCACTGAAGCTTTCTTT. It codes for CASSYSTGQATEAFF.

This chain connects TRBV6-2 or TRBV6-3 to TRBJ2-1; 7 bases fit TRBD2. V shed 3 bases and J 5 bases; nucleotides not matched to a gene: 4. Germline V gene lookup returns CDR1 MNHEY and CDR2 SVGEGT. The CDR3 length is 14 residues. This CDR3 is CASSYTGLDNEQFF. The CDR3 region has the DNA TGTGCCAGCAGTTATACCGGACTAGACAATGAGCAGTTCTTC.

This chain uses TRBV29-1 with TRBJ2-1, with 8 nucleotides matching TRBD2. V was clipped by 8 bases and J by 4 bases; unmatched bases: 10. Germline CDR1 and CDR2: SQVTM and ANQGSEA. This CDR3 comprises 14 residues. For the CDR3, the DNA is TGCAGCTTAGCCCGGGAGGGAGATTACAATGAGCAGTTCTTC. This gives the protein CSLAREGDYNEQFF.

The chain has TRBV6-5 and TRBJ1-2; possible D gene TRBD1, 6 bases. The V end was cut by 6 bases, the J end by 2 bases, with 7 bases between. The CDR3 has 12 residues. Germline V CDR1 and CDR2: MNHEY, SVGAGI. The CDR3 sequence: CASSGQNYGYTF. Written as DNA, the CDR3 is TGTGCCAGCAGCGGACAGAACTATGGCTACACCTTC.

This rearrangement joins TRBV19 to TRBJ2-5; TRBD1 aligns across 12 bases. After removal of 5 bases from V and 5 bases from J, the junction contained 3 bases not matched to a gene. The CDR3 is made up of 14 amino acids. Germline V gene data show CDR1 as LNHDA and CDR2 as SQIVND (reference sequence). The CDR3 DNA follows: TGTGCCAGTAGTGGGACAGGGGGCGTGGAGACCCAGTACTTC. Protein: CASSGTGGVETQYF.

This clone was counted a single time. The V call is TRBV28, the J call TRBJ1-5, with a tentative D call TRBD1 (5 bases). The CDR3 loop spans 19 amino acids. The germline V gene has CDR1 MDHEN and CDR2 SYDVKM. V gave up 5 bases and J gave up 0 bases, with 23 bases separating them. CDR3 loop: CASSPFQGSISYSNQPQHF. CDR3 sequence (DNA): TGTGCCAGCAGTCCGTTCCAGGGCTCGATAAGTTATAGCAATCAGCCCCAGCATTTT.

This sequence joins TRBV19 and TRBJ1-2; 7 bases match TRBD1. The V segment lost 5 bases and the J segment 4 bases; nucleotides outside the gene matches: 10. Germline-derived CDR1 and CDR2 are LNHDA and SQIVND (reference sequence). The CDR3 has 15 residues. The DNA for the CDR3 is TGTGCCAGTAGTCTCAAGACAGGGCTCCCCTATGGCTACACCTTC. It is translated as CASSLKTGLPYGYTF.

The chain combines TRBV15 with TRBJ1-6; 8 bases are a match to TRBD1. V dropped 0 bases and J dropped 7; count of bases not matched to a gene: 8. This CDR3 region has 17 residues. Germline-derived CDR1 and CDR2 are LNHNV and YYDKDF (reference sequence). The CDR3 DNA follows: TGTGCCACCAGCAGAGAAGGAGGTGACAGGGGCAATTCACCCCTCCACTTT. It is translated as CATSREGGDRGNSPLHF.

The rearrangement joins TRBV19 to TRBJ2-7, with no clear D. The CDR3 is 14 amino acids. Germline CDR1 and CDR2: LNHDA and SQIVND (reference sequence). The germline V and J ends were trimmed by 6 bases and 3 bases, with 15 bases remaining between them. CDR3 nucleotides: TGTGCCAGTAGCACCTGGAGACCGCGCTACGAGCAGTACTTC. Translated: CASSTWRPRYEQYF. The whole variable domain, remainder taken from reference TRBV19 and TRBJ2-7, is DGGITQSPKYLFRKEGQNVTLSCEQNLNHDAMYWYRQDPGQGLRLIYYSQIVNDFQKGDIAEGYSVSREKKESFPLTVTSAQKNPTAFYLCASSTWRPRYEQYFGPGTRLTVT.

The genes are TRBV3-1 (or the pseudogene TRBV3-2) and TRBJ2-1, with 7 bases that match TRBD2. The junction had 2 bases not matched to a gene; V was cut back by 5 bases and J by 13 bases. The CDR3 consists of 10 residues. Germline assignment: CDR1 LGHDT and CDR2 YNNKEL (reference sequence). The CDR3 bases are TGTGCCAGCAGCGCGGGAGTCCAGTTCTTC. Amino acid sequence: CASSAGVQFF.

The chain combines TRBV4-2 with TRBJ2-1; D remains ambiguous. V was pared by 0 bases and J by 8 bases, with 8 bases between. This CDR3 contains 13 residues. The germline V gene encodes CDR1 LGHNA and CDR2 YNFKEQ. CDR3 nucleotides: TGTGCCAGCAGCCAAGAACAGTACGATGAGCAGTTCTTC. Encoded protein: CASSQEQYDEQFF.